This T cell receptor beta chain was recorded in a study of T cell responses to AZD1222 COVID-19 vaccine (dated by TCRdb to the early 2020s). Broadly, across the study: TCR sequencing was performed for about 250 trial participants, of whom around 200 were given two doses of AZD1222 and around 25 were given two doses of MenACWY control vaccine. Trial participants were enrolled by age into subgroups of 18-55, 56-69 and 70-plus years, and 148, 28 and 57 TCR-sequenced participants, respectively, were included in these subgroups. What the authors observed across the whole study: Most participants were white British and females outnumbered males, and the authors suggested that clonal diversity may have been underestimated. A significant rise in spike-specific TCR breadth and depth was observed after two AZD1222 doses relative to day 0 and relative to MenACWY recipients. In the small 56-69-year group, the increase in depth fell short of significance, most likely because of low power. Reportedly, close to half of the unique spike-specific TCRs recognized epitopes lying outside the regions that are mutated in the B.1.351 and B.1.1.7 variants. No day 14 peak-response samples were available, so repertoires were characterized only after the peak T cell response. Conclusions about previously exposed vaccinees were limited because only six or seven AZD1222 recipients were SARS-CoV-2 seropositive at baseline. The whole spike protein was spanned by vaccine-associated CD4 TCRs, and dominant responses were seen in regions 160-218 and 743-854.

Per the publication, the time point label means: baseline before first vaccination. What the treatment or condition label conveys for this sample: meningococcal conjugate vaccine given as trial control. Vaccinee samples came from UK trials COV001 and COV002, including a single-blind randomized controlled phase 2/3 trial of AZD1222 (ChAdOx1 nCoV-19) in healthy adults. For TCRbeta chain sequencing, PBMC samples were collected from trial participants at day 0 and at day 28 after the second dose. With regard to this clone: Its antigen remains undetermined. The input lacks base qualities; no much larger clone sits a single base away.

The CDR3, cysteine through phenylalanine, is 13 amino acids long. The kept DNA is CDR3 alone, 39 bases in frame from the first base. Trimming takes 5 bases from V and 0 bases from J, and the germline ends sit 7 bases apart. Taken from the germline V gene, the CDR1 and CDR2 loops are SGHVS and FNYEAQ. The CDR3 regions of human TCRbeta chains were analyzed by immunosequencing. For the original study's pipeline: TCRs in the repertoires were compared against a reference library of SARS-CoV-2-specific TCRs that had been generated with the MIRA antigen-specificity platform. Breadth meant the fraction of unique TCRs that were SARS-CoV-2-associated, whereas depth meant the fraction of total T cells that were SARS-CoV-2-associated. Using the MIRA data, each spike-specific TCR was mapped to the spike region that the TCR reacts to and placed in a CD4 or CD8 class. Log10-transformed breadth and depth values were compared by one-way ANOVA with Sidak's multiple comparisons tests. In TCRdb, the immuneACCESS table is reduced to in-frame sequences with V and J assigned. These tables do not hold every clone; where another copy was compared, an unresolved V gene accounts for under half, and the others remain unexplained. That table is the source of V, J and clone size, and D and trimming were worked out from the DNA. Across this sample there are about 130,000 clones, with 90% seen only once. The leading ten clones occupy nearly 4.5% of the sample.

The origin of this receptor is an adult in good health. Recombination linked TRBV7-6 to TRBJ1-2; the D gene assignment is ambiguous. The sample was peripheral blood, taken on day 0 of MenACWY control vaccination. CDR3 reads: CASSPSSNYGYTF. The bases read TGTGCCAGCAGCCCTTCATCTAACTATGGCTACACCTTC.